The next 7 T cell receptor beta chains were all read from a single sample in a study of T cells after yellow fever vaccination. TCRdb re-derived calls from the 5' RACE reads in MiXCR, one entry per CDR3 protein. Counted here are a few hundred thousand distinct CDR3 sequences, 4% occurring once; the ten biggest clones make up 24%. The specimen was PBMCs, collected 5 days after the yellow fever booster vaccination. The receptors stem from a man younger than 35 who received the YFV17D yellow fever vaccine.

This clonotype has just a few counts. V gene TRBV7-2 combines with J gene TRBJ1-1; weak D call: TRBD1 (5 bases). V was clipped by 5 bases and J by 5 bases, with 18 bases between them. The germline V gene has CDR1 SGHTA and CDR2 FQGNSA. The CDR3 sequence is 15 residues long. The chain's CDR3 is CASSPTRDGHTEAFF. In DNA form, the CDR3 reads TGTGCCAGCAGCCCAACCCGAGACGGACATACTGAAGCTTTCTTT.

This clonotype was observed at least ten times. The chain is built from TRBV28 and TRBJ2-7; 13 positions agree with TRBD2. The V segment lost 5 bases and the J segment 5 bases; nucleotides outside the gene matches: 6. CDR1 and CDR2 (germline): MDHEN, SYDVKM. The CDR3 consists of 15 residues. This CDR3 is CASSGWTSGGHEQYV. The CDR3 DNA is TGTGCCAGCAGTGGCTGGACTAGCGGGGGCCACGAGCAGTACGTC.

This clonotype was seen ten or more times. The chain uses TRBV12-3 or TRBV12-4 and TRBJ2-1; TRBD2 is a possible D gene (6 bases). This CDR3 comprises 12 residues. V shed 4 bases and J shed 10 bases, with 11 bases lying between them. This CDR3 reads CASSWGDHEQFF. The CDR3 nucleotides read TGTGCCAGCAGTTGGGGGGATCACGAGCAGTTCTTC.

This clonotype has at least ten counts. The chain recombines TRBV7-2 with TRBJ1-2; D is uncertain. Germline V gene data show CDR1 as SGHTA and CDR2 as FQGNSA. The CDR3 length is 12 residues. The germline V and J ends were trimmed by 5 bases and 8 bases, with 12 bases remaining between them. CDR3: CASSQGYEGYTF. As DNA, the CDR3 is TGTGCCAGCAGCCAAGGGTACGAAGGCTACACCTTC.

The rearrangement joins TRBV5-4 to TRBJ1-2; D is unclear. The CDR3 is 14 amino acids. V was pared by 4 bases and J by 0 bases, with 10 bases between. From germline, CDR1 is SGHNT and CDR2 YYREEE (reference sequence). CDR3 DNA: TGTGCCAGCAGCACTTTTTCATCTAACTATGGCTACACCTTC. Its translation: CASSTFSSNYGYTF.

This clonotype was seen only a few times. The CDR3 DNA follows: TGTGCCAGCAGCGTAGGGTTGGAGGGGGCGAGTACTGAAGCTTTCTTT. It translates to CASSVGLEGASTEAFF. This sequence joins TRBV9 and TRBJ1-1; 7 bases line up with TRBD1. The CDR3 is made up of 16 amino acids. V lost 0 bases, J lost 5 bases, and 10 bases stayed unmatched. Germline V gene sequence: CDR1 SGDLS, CDR2 YYNGEE.

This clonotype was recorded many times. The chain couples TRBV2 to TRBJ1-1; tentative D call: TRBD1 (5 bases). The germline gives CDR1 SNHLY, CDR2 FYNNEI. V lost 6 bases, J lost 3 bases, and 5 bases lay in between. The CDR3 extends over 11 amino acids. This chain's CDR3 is CASRGDTEAFF. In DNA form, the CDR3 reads TGTGCCAGCAGGGGGGACACTGAAGCTTTCTTT.